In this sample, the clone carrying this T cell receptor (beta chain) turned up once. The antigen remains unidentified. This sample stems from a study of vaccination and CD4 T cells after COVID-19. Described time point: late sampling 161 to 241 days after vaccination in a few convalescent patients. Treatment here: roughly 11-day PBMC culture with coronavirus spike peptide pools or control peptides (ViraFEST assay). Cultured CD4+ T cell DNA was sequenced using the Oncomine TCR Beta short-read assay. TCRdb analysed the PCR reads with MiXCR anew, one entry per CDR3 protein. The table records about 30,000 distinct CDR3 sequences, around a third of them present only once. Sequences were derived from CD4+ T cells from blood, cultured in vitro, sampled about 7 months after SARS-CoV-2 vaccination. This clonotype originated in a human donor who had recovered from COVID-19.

As DNA, the CDR3 is TGTGCCAGTAAGAGGGGGTGGAACTTCAGTGTGAGTTATGGCTACACCTTC. This sequence encodes CASKRGWNFSVSYGYTF. The gene calls are TRBV19 and TRBJ1-2; maybe TRBD1 (6 bases). CDR1 is LNHDA, CDR2 SQIVND, per germline (reference sequence). Trimming removed 7 bases from V and 5 bases from J, with 26 bases in between. The CDR3 has 17 residues.